Following are 9 T cell receptor beta chains from one sample sequenced in a study of blood T cell repertoires in COVID-19. Generated by immunoSEQ multiplex PCR, the TCRdb table keeps only in-frame clones and is missing some. Among roughly 160,000 clones listed, 90% to 95% were seen once. Input material: peripheral blood. Every receptor here comes from a man aged 50-59 years with acute or convalescent COVID-19.

The genes are TRBV6-2 or TRBV6-3 and TRBJ1-3; weak D call: TRBD1 (5 bases). The CDR3 consists of 17 residues. Trimming removed 6 bases from V and 2 bases from J, with 20 bases in between. From germline, CDR1 is MNHEY and CDR2 SVGEGT. The CDR3 region is CASSRGAYSEPGNTIYF. In DNA, the CDR3 is TGTGCCAGCAGCCGCGGGGCCTACTCAGAGCCTGGAAACACCATATATTTT.

The V gene is TRBV4-1, the J gene TRBJ1-1; 10 bases are a match to TRBD1. V was clipped by 4 bases and J by 2 bases; unmatched bases: 4. Per germline, CDR1 MGHRA and CDR2 YSYEKL. This CDR3 region has 15 residues. The DNA of the CDR3 is TGCGCCAGCAGCCCGGGACAGGGGCCAAACACTGAAGCTTTCTTT. This translates into CASSPGQGPNTEAFF.

This clone was observed a single time. The V gene is TRBV10-2, the J gene TRBJ1-2; TRBD1 matches 10 bases. J gave up 2 bases and V 5 bases, and 11 bases lay outside the gene matches. The CDR3 has 17 amino acids. Per the germline V gene, CDR1 is WSHSY and CDR2 is SAAADI. This chain's CDR3 is CASSLFLPGQGNYGYTF. CDR3 coding DNA: TGCGCCAGCAGTCTGTTCTTACCGGGACAGGGGAACTATGGCTACACCTTC.

The V gene is TRBV15, the J gene TRBJ1-5; D is ambiguous. Germline V gene lookup returns CDR1 LNHNV and CDR2 YYDKDF (reference sequence). The CDR3 extends over 15 amino acids. Trimming removed 0 bases at V and 1 base at J, with 7 bases between. CDR3 in amino acids: CATSRDLQSNQPQHF. The CDR3 nucleotides are TGTGCCACCAGCAGAGATTTACAGAGCAATCAGCCCCAGCATTTT.

The chain is built from TRBV6-5 and TRBJ1-1; TRBD1 matches at 8 bases. This CDR3 is 14 amino acids long. From germline, CDR1 is MNHEY and CDR2 SVGAGI. The trim removed 6 bases at V and 5 bases at J, leaving 8 bases unmatched. CDR3 nucleotides: TGTGCCAGCAGAAGAGACAGGGGAATAACTGAAGCTTTCTTT. Translating it yields CASRRDRGITEAFF.

This chain links TRBV6-1 with TRBJ2-3; 8 bases are shared with TRBD2. Germline CDR1 is MNHNS and CDR2 is SASEGT. The CDR3 runs 16 residues. J gave up 0 bases and V 2 bases, and 4 bases lay outside the gene matches. The CDR3 here is CASSERLASSTDTQYF. The CDR3 DNA follows: TGTGCCAGCAGTGAACGACTAGCGAGTAGCACAGATACGCAGTATTTT.

This clone was counted once. This rearrangement joins TRBV11-2 to TRBJ2-7, with a possible D match to TRBD2 (6 bases). Germline V gene lookup returns CDR1 SGHAT and CDR2 FQNNGV. This CDR3 comprises 15 residues. V lost 5 bases and J lost 3, with 17 bases in between. CDR3 protein: CASSRGDGGFYEQYV. The CDR3 nucleotides are TGTGCCAGCAGCAGAGGGGACGGAGGGTTCTACGAGCAGTACGTC.

The rearrangement links TRBV5-6 to TRBJ2-2, with D possibly TRBD1 on 5 matching bases. Germline V CDR1 and CDR2: SGHDT, YYEEEE. V was trimmed by 2 bases and J by 4 bases, leaving 15 bases between them. The CDR3 has 16 amino acids. The CDR3 protein is CASSFYPGLGTGELFF. The CDR3 DNA reads TGTGCCAGCAGCTTTTATCCAGGGTTGGGCACCGGGGAGCTGTTTTTT.

The chain has TRBV7-2 and TRBJ1-1; D perhaps matches TRBD1 (6 bases). CDR1 is SGHTA, CDR2 FQGNSA, per germline. Trimming removed 1 base at V and 12 bases at J, with 15 bases between. There are 13 residues in the CDR3. The CDR3 sequence is CASSLVFTGQTFF. The CDR3 coding sequence is TGTGCCAGCAGCTTAGTTTTCACAGGGCAAACTTTCTTT.